This entry concerns a single T cell receptor beta chain. Its antigen is unidentified. The CDR3 runs 15 residues. Germline lookup yields CDR1 SGHKS and CDR2 YYEKEE (reference sequence). Trimming cost V 0 bases and J 10 bases, with 14 bases left between them. Authors of the study amplified TCR beta CDR3 regions from RNA transcripts. When the TCR CDR3 underwent first-round RT-PCR, the HTBI primer set was used. TCRdb reprocessed the multiplex PCR reads via MiXCR and lists one record per CDR3 protein. The sample has under 450,000 distinct CDR3 sequences, roughly 12% seen once. The data originate from a study of T cells in Graves' hyperthyroidism and ophthalmopathy. Overall study results and limits: In simple terms, a model built on 13 V-J features told ophthalmopathy apart from stable hyperthyroidism. Appearing also in blood were most of the thyroid clonotypes expanded above 0.001.

Uncontrolled infection, other autoimmune disease, pregnancy or lactation disqualified patients from enrolment. The diagnoses drew upon clinical symptoms, serum thyroxine and TRAb, thyroid ultrasound and orbital computed tomography. The chain couples TRBV5-5 to TRBJ1-6, with D perhaps TRBD1 (5 bases). This receptor was obtained from a man aged 25 to 40 with Graves' hyperthyroidism that later progressed to Graves' ophthalmopathy. The sample comprised blood. Here the CDR3 DNA reads TGTGCCAGCAGCTTGGAATGGCAGGGTGGCTCACCCCTCCACTTT. The encoded protein is CASSLEWQGGSPLHF.